The sequence of this TCR beta chain was determined in a study of T-cell reconstitution after alpha-beta-depleted transplantation in children. V gave up 3 bases and J gave up 3 bases; unmatched junction bases: 12. Germline V gene lookup returns CDR1 SGHRS and CDR2 YFSETQ. This CDR3 contains 16 residues. Study observations and caveats: TCRbeta diversity was high at day 60 in some patients (a result of surviving recipient T cells and thymic progenitors). Reported findings indicate that, about two months after transplant, alpha-beta T cells came from several hundred expanded clones, which were derived from non-depleted graft cells. Diversity and T-cell counts at one year after transplant derived mostly from new T cells.

The library targeted TCRbeta and was prepared with unique molecular identifiers. TCRdb re-derived calls from the PCR reads in MiXCR, one entry per CDR3 protein. The table has 440,000 or so distinct CDR3 sequences, over 40% seen once. A single count supports this clonotype. The antigen is not known. The sequence derives from a girl aged 2-9 years with aplastic anemia, due to receive a stem cell transplant. Sequencing was performed on PBMCs, taken before TCRalphabeta/CD19-depleted stem cell transplant. The chain is built from TRBV5-1 and TRBJ2-7, with 7 nucleotides matching TRBD1. This CDR3 is CASSSDYTGAGYEQYF. DNA of the CDR3: TGCGCCAGCAGCTCTGATTATACAGGGGCAGGCTACGAGCAGTACTTC. The whole variable domain, filled in from reference TRBV5-1 and TRBJ2-7, reads KAGVTQTPRYLIKTRGQQVTLSCSPISGHRSVSWYQQTPGQGLQFLFEYFSETQRNKGNFPGRFSGRQFSNSRSEMNVSTLELGDSALYLCASSSDYTGAGYEQYFGPGTRLTVT.